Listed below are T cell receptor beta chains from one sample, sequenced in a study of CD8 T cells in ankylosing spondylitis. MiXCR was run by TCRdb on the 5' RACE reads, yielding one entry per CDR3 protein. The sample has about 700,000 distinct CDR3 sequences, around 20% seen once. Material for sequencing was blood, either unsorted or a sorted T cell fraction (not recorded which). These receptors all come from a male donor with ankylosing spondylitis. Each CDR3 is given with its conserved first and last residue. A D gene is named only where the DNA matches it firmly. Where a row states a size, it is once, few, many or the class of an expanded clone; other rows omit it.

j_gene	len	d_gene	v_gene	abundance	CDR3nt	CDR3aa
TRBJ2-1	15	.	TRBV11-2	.	TGTGCCAGCAGCTTATGGACAGTCCAGTACAATGAGCAGTTCTTC	CASSLWTVQYNEQFF
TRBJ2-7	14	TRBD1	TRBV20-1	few	TGCAGTGCTAGGCGCTTACAGGGGCCCTACGAGCAGTACTTC	CSARRLQGPYEQYF
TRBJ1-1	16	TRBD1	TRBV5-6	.	TGTGCCAGCAGCTTCGCGATGGGACAGGGGGCTACTGAAGCTTTCTTT	CASSFAMGQGATEAFF
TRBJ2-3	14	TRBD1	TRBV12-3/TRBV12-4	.	TGTGCCAGCAGTTTGGGACAGGCTTCCAATACGCAGTATTTT	CASSLGQASNTQYF
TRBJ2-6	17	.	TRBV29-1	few	TGCAGCGTTGAAGATCGGAAAGGCCCCTCTGGGGCCAACGTCCTGACTTTC	CSVEDRKGPSGANVLTF
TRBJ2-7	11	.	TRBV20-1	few	TGCAGTGCCCAGGGGCTGGACGAGCAGTACTTC	CSAQGLDEQYF
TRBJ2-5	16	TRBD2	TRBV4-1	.	TGCGCCAGCAGCCAATGGCTGGCTAGCGGGAGTGAGACCCAGTACTTC	CASSQWLASGSETQYF
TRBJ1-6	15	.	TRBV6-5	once	TGTGCCAGCAGTTACCGGCCGATCTATAATTCACCCCTCCACTTT	CASSYRPIYNSPLHF
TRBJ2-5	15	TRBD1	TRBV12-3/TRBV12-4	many	TGTGCCAGTAAGGGGGGACAGGGGGCGTGGGAGACCCAGTACTTC	CASKGGQGAWETQYF
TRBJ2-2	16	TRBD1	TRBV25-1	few	TGTGCCAGCAGTGAGGCGAAACAGGGGGTAGCCGGGGAGCTGTTTTTT	CASSEAKQGVAGELFF
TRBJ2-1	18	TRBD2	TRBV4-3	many	TGCGCCAGCAGCCAAGAAGGGGGGCTAGCGGGGTTATACAATGAGCAGTTCTTC	CASSQEGGLAGLYNEQFF
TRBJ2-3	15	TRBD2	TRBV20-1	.	TGCAGTGCTAGGCCTAGCGGGAGAATCACAGATACGCAGTATTTT	CSARPSGRITDTQYF
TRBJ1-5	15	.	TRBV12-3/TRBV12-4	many	TGTGCCAGCAGTTTGGTGGGGCGAGGGAATCAGCCCCAGCATTTT	CASSLVGRGNQPQHF
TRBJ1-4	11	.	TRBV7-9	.	TGTGCCAGCAGTGATTACGAAAAACTGTTTTTT	CASSDYEKLFF